This TCR beta chain originates from a study of T cells expressing NK-cell markers. Germline-derived CDR1 and CDR2 are GTSNPN and SVGIG (reference sequence). This CDR3 has 15 amino acids. Each CDR3 protein gets one entry in TCRdb, which reprocessed the 5' RACE reads and gives no DNA. Its listing shows about 460,000 distinct CDR3 sequences. The sequence was collected from a woman between 45 and 65 years old in good health. The V gene is TRBV30, the J gene TRBJ2-1; TCRdb's D call, TRBD2, is unchecked because there is no DNA. Sequenced input: blood T cells: a sorted CD56 or NKG2C T cell subset, CD4+ or CD8+ T cells, or bulk PBMC T cells (not recorded which). This chain's CDR3 is CAWNRGGSRDNEQFF.